The sequence of this TCR beta chain was determined in a study of blood T cell repertoires in COVID-19. For the study at large: From the United States, Italy and Spain came samples of acute and convalescent COVID-19. The cDNA or gDNA used as material had been derived from T cells, B-cell-depleted T cells, or PBMCs.

Trimming took 0 bases from V and 1 from J, leaving 18 bases between them. Per the germline V gene, CDR1 is MDHEN and CDR2 is SYDVKM. CDR3 length equals 18 residues. Original data processing: Reference gene primers were amplified, and this amplification served to estimate nucleated cell counts. Sequenced by immunoSEQ multiplex PCR; TCRdb stores in-frame clones only, minus some. V and J calls and clone size come straight from that table; D and trimming were deduced from the DNA. The sample carries a few hundred thousand clones, around 83% recorded once. Specimen: peripheral blood. The sequence derives from a middle-aged man with acute or convalescent COVID-19. The chain couples TRBV28 to TRBJ1-2, with a weak D call TRBD1 (5 bases). DNA of the CDR3: TGTGCCAGCAGTTTATGGGGGAAGGGGTACTCCTTTAACTATGGCTACACCTTC. Its translation is CASSLWGKGYSFNYGYTF.